This T cell receptor beta chain is drawn from a study of cytomegalovirus exposure and HLA in healthy donors. General study results and limits: Cytomegalovirus-associated TCR beta chains were listed, numbering 150 to 200. Sequencing depth roughly uniform across donors was assumed in presence/absence analyses. Per a prior analysis, the majority of TCR beta V segments were productive roughly 87% or roughly 30% of the time. In a later analysis, HLA-C alleles had the fewest associated TCRs, DRB1 alleles the most.

A note on this clone: The antigen remains unidentified.

PCR primers comprised 60 Vbeta and 13 Jbeta primers. The repertoire was sequenced with immunoSEQ multiplex PCR; TCRdb's copy has only in-frame clones and lacks some. The table lists roughly 180,000 clones, approximately 88% of them singletons. V dropped 1 base and J dropped 0 bases, with 10 bases sitting between them. CDR1 SGHVS and CDR2 FNYEAQ come from the germline V gene. The CDR3 contains 16 residues. The chain couples TRBV7-6 to TRBJ1-3; tentative D call: TRBD1 (5 bases). The specimen was PBMCs. This clonotype was obtained from a boy aged 2 to 9 in good health and CMV-seronegative. The CDR3 reads CASSLDGGGSGNTIYF. For the CDR3, the DNA is TGTGCCAGCAGCTTAGACGGGGGGGGCTCTGGAAACACCATATATTTT.